These T cell receptor beta chains were read from a single sample in a study of T-cell reconstitution after alpha-beta-depleted transplantation in children. One entry per CDR3 protein results from TCRdb running MiXCR on the PCR reads. The sample holds 300,000 to 400,000 distinct CDR3 sequences, about 14% seen once. The sample in question was PBMCs, obtained from the stem cell graft. These receptor sequences come from a human donor who donated a stem cell graft to a child with Fanconi anemia. Both conserved end residues are part of each CDR3.

V gene	CDR3 length	J gene	CDR3 protein
TRBV20-1	16	TRBJ2-5	CCARPPRDRSKETQYF
TRBV29-1	15	TRBJ2-3	CSADRGSQGPDTQYF
TRBV28	18	TRBJ2-2	CATYSPSTSGGNTGELFF
TRBV4-3	13	TRBJ2-1	CASSHGLNNEQFF
TRBV6-2/TRBV6-3	15	TRBJ1-2	CASSWATSRAYGYTF
TRBV13	14	TRBJ2-1	CASSPRTGRNEQFF
TRBV13	15	TRBJ2-1	CASSFPGQGDNEQFF
TRBV5-1	15	TRBJ1-4	CASSLDGTGNEKLFF
TRBV29-1	13	TRBJ1-5	CSVGGGSNQPQHF
TRBV7-2	13	TRBJ2-3	CASSLAVDTQQYF
TRBV4-3	15	TRBJ1-1	CASSQDQGAGTEAFF
TRBV2	15	TRBJ2-7	CASSEGTGSPYEQYF
TRBV11-2	13	TRBJ2-2	CASSLGAARELFF
TRBV29-1	16	TRBJ1-1	CSVVGQGPKFNTEAFF
TRBV6-2/TRBV6-3	15	TRBJ1-2	CASSYSAQGTYGYTF
TRBV18	15	TRBJ1-1	CASSGSQGMNTEAFF
TRBV7-2	13	TRBJ1-5	CASSLEMFQPQHF
TRBV5-1	14	TRBJ1-1	CASSWRQGNTEAFF
TRBV6-2/TRBV6-3	13	TRBJ2-3	CASNQGGTDTQYF
TRBV10-3	15	TRBJ2-7	CAITEGPTGGNEQYF
TRBV18	15	TRBJ2-7	CASSPNRDRGHEQYF
TRBV12-3/TRBV12-4	13	TRBJ2-5	CASSLLGSETQYF
TRBV9	15	TRBJ2-2	CASSVVPGGPGELFF
TRBV12-3/TRBV12-4	13	TRBJ1-2	CASSLWERYGYTF
TRBV7-9	13	TRBJ1-1	CASSETVNTEAFF
TRBV5-1	14	TRBJ1-1	CASSRDALPTEAFF
TRBV11-2	15	TRBJ2-1	CASSTSGTPYNEQFF
TRBV7-2	14	TRBJ2-1	CASSLLTGYNEQFF
TRBV29-1	12	TRBJ2-7	CSVTGTGIEQYF
TRBV6-5	15	TRBJ2-3	CASSTADRGTDTQYF